The next 27 T cell receptor beta chains were all read from a single sample in a study of control samples from healthy donors and cancer patients. The assay was immunoSEQ multiplex PCR, and TCRdb's table has in-frame clones only and misses some. Of 170,000 or so clones in the sample, approximately 94% were seen once. Specimen: blood. Receptors originate from a woman under 30 in good health.

V is TRBV5-5 and J is TRBJ1-3; D call uncertain. Looked up from germline, CDR1 is SGHKS and CDR2 is YYEKEE (reference sequence). The V and J ends lost 3 bases and 0 bases respectively, with 13 bases between them. The CDR3 spans 16 residues. The DNA of the CDR3 is TGTGCCAGCAGCTCGGACGGCCTACTCTCTGGAAACACCATATATTTT. It encodes CASSSDGLLSGNTIYF.

The chain joins TRBV27 to TRBJ1-4, with D maybe TRBD1 (6 bases). The V end lost 1 base, the J end lost 8 bases, and 20 bases lay between the germline ends. Germline loops: CDR1 MNHEY, CDR2 SMNVEV (reference sequence). CDR3 length equals 17 residues. The CDR3 DNA sequence: TGTGCCAGCAGTTTATTTGGGCGGGGCAGGGGAAACGAAAAACTGTTTTTT. This codes for CASSLFGRGRGNEKLFF. Together with reference TRBV27 and TRBJ1-4, the CDR3 gives the full variable domain: EAQVTQNPRYLITVTGKKLTVTCSQNMNHEYMSWYRQDPGLGLRQIYYSMNVEVTDKGDVPEGYKVSRKEKRNFPLILESPSPNQTSLYFCASSLFGRGRGNEKLFFGSGTQLSVL.

This clone was seen a single time. V gene TRBV28 combines with J gene TRBJ2-2; 11 bases align to TRBD1. CDR1 MDHEN and CDR2 SYDVKM come from the germline V gene. The V gene end was trimmed by 6 bases and the J gene end by 3 bases; junction bases not matched to a gene: 6. The length of the CDR3 is 16 residues. The CDR3 nucleotides read TGTGCCAGCAGCTTGGACAGGGGGCTTTACACCGGGGAGCTGTTTTTT. Amino acid sequence: CASSLDRGLYTGELFF.

The chain couples TRBV4-1 to TRBJ2-7; D remains unclear. Germline lookup yields CDR1 MGHRA and CDR2 YSYEKL. V lost 1 base and J lost 3, with 7 bases in between. The CDR3 has 13 residues. The chain's CDR3 is CASSQGISYEQYF. Written as DNA, the CDR3 is TGCGCCAGCAGCCAAGGGATAAGCTACGAGCAGTACTTC.

This sequence joins TRBV7-2 and TRBJ2-7, with D perhaps TRBD1 (5 bases). The CDR3 loop spans 15 amino acids. Trimming took 1 base from V and 2 from J, leaving 12 bases between them. Per germline, CDR1 SGHTA and CDR2 FQGNSA. DNA of the CDR3: TGTGCCAGCAGCTTAGAGATACAGGCAACCTACGAGCAGTACTTC. Translating it yields CASSLEIQATYEQYF.

The chain links TRBV12-3 or TRBV12-4 to TRBJ1-2, with 7 bases lining up with TRBD1. This CDR3 has 13 amino acids. Trimming removed 6 bases from V and 7 bases from J; junction bases left unmatched: 8. CDR3 nucleotide sequence: TGTGCCAGCAGGCAGACCAGGGGGTCTGGCTACACCTTC. This codes for CASRQTRGSGYTF.

Comment on this clone: An end of the junction differs from the germline gene, which may be a read error. The chain combines TRBV4-2 with TRBJ1-6; D possibly corresponds to TRBD1 (6 bases). Germline V gives CDR1 LGHNA, CDR2 YNFKEQ. This CDR3 spans 13 amino acids. CDR3 region: CASSRLIQGPPSF. The CDR3 DNA is TGTGCCAGCAGCCGACTAATCCAGGGGCCTCCGAGTTTT.

The chain employs TRBV6-5 and TRBJ2-1; D remains unclear. V lost 5 bases to trimming and J lost 7 bases, with 6 bases between them. This CDR3 region has 11 residues. Germline values: CDR1 MNHEY, CDR2 SVGAGI. CDR3 in DNA: TGTGCCAGCAGTACAGAGAATGAGCAGTTCTTC. Translating it yields CASSTENEQFF.

This clone was seen a single time. V gene TRBV18 combines with J gene TRBJ1-1; possibly TRBD1 for D (5 bases). Trimming took 2 bases from V and 1 from J, leaving 11 bases between them. This CDR3 spans 15 amino acids. Germline lookup yields CDR1 KGHSH and CDR2 LQKENI. The CDR3 protein is CASSPFSGENTEAFF. The CDR3 nucleotides read TGTGCCAGCTCACCATTTTCGGGGGAGAACACTGAAGCTTTCTTT.

This rearrangement joins TRBV5-1 to TRBJ2-3; 7 positions agree with TRBD2. The germline gives CDR1 SGHRS, CDR2 YFSETQ. This CDR3 has 14 amino acids. J was trimmed by 5 bases and V by 0 bases; bases with no gene match: 3. The CDR3 region is CASSLASGEDTQYF. CDR3 nucleotides: TGCGCCAGCAGCTTGGCTAGCGGTGAAGATACGCAGTATTTT.

The chain is built from TRBV10-3 and TRBJ2-3; the D gene is possibly TRBD2 (5 bases). Germline V gives CDR1 ENHRY, CDR2 SYGVKD. The CDR3 is made up of 15 amino acids. V was clipped by 3 bases and J by 1 base, with 11 bases between them. This CDR3 reads CAISDPTEGTDTQYF. CDR3 DNA: TGTGCCATCAGTGACCCCACGGAGGGCACAGATACGCAGTATTTT.

The J gene is TRBJ2-2, the V gene TRBV3-1 (or the pseudogene TRBV3-2); no reliable D call. Germline-derived CDR1 and CDR2 are LGHDT and YNNKEL (reference sequence). This CDR3 is 18 amino acids long. Trimming left V 0 bases short and J 1 base short, with 15 bases between. The CDR3 spells CASSQDAWVPRNTGELFF. CDR3 bases: TGTGCCAGCAGCCAAGATGCGTGGGTACCCAGGAACACCGGGGAGCTGTTTTTT.

The chain links TRBV9 to TRBJ1-1; D uncertain. This CDR3 spans 16 amino acids. V lost 0 bases, J lost 5 bases, and 17 bases lay in between. The germline CDR1 and CDR2 sequences are SGDLS and YYNGEE. The CDR3 here is CASSVVSGDLGTEAFF. As DNA, the CDR3 is TGTGCCAGCAGCGTAGTGTCAGGAGATCTTGGGACTGAAGCTTTCTTT.

Remarks on this clone: The sample carries other DNA sequences with the same CDR3. V and J are TRBV5-4 and TRBJ1-1; D gene ambiguous. Germline lookup yields CDR1 SGHNT and CDR2 YYREEE (reference sequence). There are 13 residues in the CDR3. Deletions cut 0 bases from V and 1 base from J, with 4 bases between. The CDR3 loop reads CASSLDRNTEAFF. Here the CDR3 DNA reads TGTGCCAGCAGCTTGGACAGGAACACTGAAGCTTTCTTT.

This chain uses TRBV10-3 with TRBJ2-1; the match to TRBD2 covers 9 bases. V was pared by 11 bases and J by 7 bases, with 12 bases of the junction left unmatched. CDR3 length equals 14 residues. CDR1 ENHRY and CDR2 SYGVKD come from the germline V gene. Here the CDR3 reads CASRRREGWNEQFF. In DNA form, the CDR3 reads TGTGCCTCCCGAAGGCGGGAGGGCTGGAATGAGCAGTTCTTC.

The V and J genes are TRBV2 and TRBJ2-7, with D unclear. Deletions cut 1 base from V and 3 bases from J, with 16 bases between. From germline, CDR1 is SNHLY and CDR2 FYNNEI. This CDR3 region has 16 residues. The CDR3 nucleotides read TGTGCCAGCAGTGAAGGGGCCAGTTTACTGGGCTACGAGCAGTACTTC. Translating gives CASSEGASLLGYEQYF.

The chain's CDR3 is CASIGLNTEAFF. The CDR3 DNA is TGTGCCAGCATTGGGTTGAACACTGAAGCTTTCTTT. The chain employs TRBV2 and TRBJ1-1; unclear D gene. Germline V gene lookup returns CDR1 SNHLY and CDR2 FYNNEI. The CDR3 contains 12 residues. V was cut by 7 bases and J by 0 bases, with 6 bases left in between. Filled out from reference TRBV2 and TRBJ1-1, the complete variable domain reads EPEVTQTPSHQVTQMGQEVILRCVPISNHLYFYWYRQILGQKVEFLVSFYNNEISEKSEIFDDQFSVERPDGSNFTLKIRSTKLEDSAMYFCASIGLNTEAFFGQGTRLTVV.

The chain couples TRBV5-4 to TRBJ1-4; unclear D gene. CDR3 length: 14 residues. V was shortened by 4 bases and J by 8 bases, with 15 bases between the two germline ends. Germline CDR1 reads SGHNT; CDR2 reads YYREEE (reference sequence). This chain's CDR3 is CASSASGFGEKLFF. The CDR3 region has the DNA TGTGCCAGCAGCGCATCCGGGTTTGGAGAAAAACTGTTTTTT.

This chain uses TRBV5-1 with TRBJ1-2; no firm D call. The V and J ends lost 0 bases and 5 bases respectively, with 14 bases between them. This CDR3 has 15 amino acids. Germline CDR1 reads SGHRS; CDR2 reads YFSETQ. CDR3 coding DNA: TGCGCCAGCAGCTTGGCCGGGGTTTGGACTTATGGCTACACCTTC. Translating it yields CASSLAGVWTYGYTF.

The rearrangement links TRBV18 to TRBJ1-4, with TRBD1 as a possible D gene (6 bases). CDR3 length equals 15 residues. Germline V lookup: CDR1 KGHSH, CDR2 LQKENI. V was cut by 6 bases and J by 4 bases, with 15 bases left in between. Written as DNA, the CDR3 is TGTGCCAGCTCTAACGCGGGACACCATAATGAAAAACTGTTTTTT. Translation: CASSNAGHHNEKLFF.

This chain connects TRBV5-1 to TRBJ1-4, with unresolved D. Trimming left V 0 bases short and J 5 bases short, with 5 bases between. Germline V gene data show CDR1 as SGHRS and CDR2 as YFSETQ. CDR3 length equals 13 residues. CDR3 DNA: TGCGCCAGCAGCTTGGGGAGCAATGAAAAACTGTTTTTT. It encodes CASSLGSNEKLFF.

The chain joins TRBV7-2 to TRBJ2-3; TRBD1 might be the D (5 bases). The CDR3 has 14 amino acids. Trimming cost V 6 bases and J 5 bases, with 15 bases left between them. The germline CDR1 and CDR2 sequences are SGHTA and FQGNSA. The CDR3 protein is CASSKRGAEDTQYF. The CDR3 coding sequence is TGTGCCAGCAGTAAAAGGGGTGCCGAAGATACGCAGTATTTT.

The V and J genes are TRBV5-4 and TRBJ1-2; tentatively, D is TRBD1 (5 bases). Germline-derived CDR1 and CDR2 are SGHNT and YYREEE (reference sequence). The CDR3 is made up of 12 amino acids. The V and J ends lost 3 bases and 5 bases respectively, with 8 bases between them. CDR3 sequence: CASSSDRYGYTF. The CDR3 DNA sequence: TGTGCCAGCAGCTCTGACAGATATGGCTACACCTTC. Based on the CDR3 plus reference TRBV5-4 and TRBJ1-2, the full variable domain is ETGVTQSPTHLIKTRGQQVTLRCSSQSGHNTVSWYQQALGQGPQFIFQYYREEENGRGNFPPRFSGLQFPNYSSELNVNALELDDSALYLCASSSDRYGYTFGSGTRLTVV.

This clone was picked up one time. The chain is built from TRBV4-3 and TRBJ1-3, with a weak D call TRBD1 (5 bases). The germline V gene encodes CDR1 LGHNA and CDR2 YSLEER. V was clipped by 0 bases and J by 4 bases, with 19 bases between them. This CDR3 comprises 18 residues. In nucleotides, the CDR3 is TGCGCCAGCAGCCAAGACTGGAATGGCGGAAACAGGGGAAACACCATATATTTT. Protein sequence: CASSQDWNGGNRGNTIYF.

The rearrangement links TRBV11-3 to TRBJ2-3; 7 bases match TRBD2. This CDR3 is 15 amino acids long. V was pared by 5 bases and J by 3 bases, with 8 bases of the junction left unmatched. The germline CDR1 and CDR2 sequences are SGHNT and YENEEA. CDR3 sequence: CASSPELAETDTQYF. The CDR3 nucleotides are TGTGCCAGCAGCCCCGAGCTAGCGGAAACAGATACGCAGTATTTT.

The CDR3: CASSPTGGSNQPQHF. Here the CDR3 DNA reads TGTGCCAGCAGCCCTACAGGGGGTAGCAATCAGCCCCAGCATTTT. The rearrangement uses TRBV7-9 and TRBJ1-5, with TRBD1 identical over 8 bases. The CDR3 length is 15 residues. CDR1 SEHNR and CDR2 FQNEAQ come from the germline V gene (reference sequence). V gave up 5 bases and J gave up 0 bases; unmatched junction bases: 3.

The V gene is TRBV9, the J gene TRBJ1-4; a possible D gene is TRBD1 (6 bases). CDR3 length: 14 amino acids. Germline V gene lookup returns CDR1 SGDLS and CDR2 YYNGEE. V dropped 4 bases and J dropped 4 bases, with 11 bases sitting between them. This CDR3 reads CASSQGGVNEKLFF. The CDR3 DNA follows: TGTGCCAGCAGCCAAGGGGGGGTTAATGAAAAACTGTTTTTT.